Presented here are 14 T cell receptor beta chains from one specimen sequenced in a study of regulatory T cells. Notes on the study in general: In CD3G-deficient patients, conventional CD4+ T cells were enriched for hydrophobic CDR3 residues at positions 6 and 7.

The primer mix had 52 TRBV and 13 TRBJ primers. Libraries were prepared by immunoSEQ multiplex PCR; TCRdb keeps only in-frame clonotypes and omits some of them. The sample has around 29,000 clones; under 95% are singletons. Their cognate antigens are unknown. The specimen sequenced was conventional CD4+ T cells sorted from blood. All receptors come from a person aged 18 to 35 with CD3G deficiency.

J is TRBJ2-7 and V is TRBV10-1; no clear D gene. Germline CDR1 WNHNN, CDR2 SYGVQD (reference sequence). The length of the CDR3 is 13 residues. Trimming took 3 bases from V and 4 from J, leaving 10 bases between them. The CDR3 region is CASSDPPSYEQYF. For the CDR3, the DNA is TGCGCCAGCAGTGACCCTCCTTCGTACGAGCAGTACTTC.

This clone was observed once. The chain joins TRBV29-1 to TRBJ2-5; no definite D call. The germline V gene encodes CDR1 SQVTM and CDR2 ANQGSEA. V was trimmed by 0 bases and J by 5 bases, leaving 10 bases between them. The CDR3 is 13 residues long. The CDR3 DNA sequence: TGCAGCGTTGAAGAAGAGGTTCGGGAGACCCAGTACTTC. Its translation: CSVEEEVRETQYF.

This chain links TRBV7-8 with TRBJ2-1, with D possibly matching TRBD2 (5 bases). This CDR3 has 15 residues. Trimming took 5 bases from V and 5 from J, leaving 16 bases between them. Germline assignment: CDR1 SGHVS and CDR2 FQNEAQ. The CDR3 spells CASSISGRAHNEQFF. CDR3 bases: TGTGCCAGCAGCATAAGTGGGAGAGCCCACAATGAGCAGTTCTTC. The variable domain in full, with the rest retrieved from reference TRBV7-8 and TRBJ2-1, is GAGVSQSPRYKVAKRGQDVALRCDPISGHVSLFWYQQALGQGPEFLTYFQNEAQLDKSGLPSDRFFAERPEGSVSTLKIQRTQQEDSAVYLCASSISGRAHNEQFFGPGTRLTVL.

The gene calls are TRBV5-4 and TRBJ2-5, with a weak D call TRBD1 (5 bases). From germline, CDR1 is SGHNT and CDR2 YYREEE (reference sequence). The length of the CDR3 is 14 residues. Trimming removed 7 bases at V and 3 bases at J, with 16 bases between. The CDR3 region has the DNA TGTGCCAGCGGGGATGGGGCTAGGAAAGAGACCCAGTACTTC. The encoded protein is CASGDGARKETQYF.

The chain has TRBV30 and TRBJ2-7; 9 nucleotides align to TRBD2. Unmatched junction bases numbered 4, after V lost 1 base and J lost 6 bases. CDR1 and CDR2 (germline): GTSNPN, SVGIG (reference sequence). The CDR3 sequence is 13 residues long. CDR3 bases: TGTGCCTGGAGTGAGGCGGGGGGGCTCGAGCAGTACTTC. Encoded protein: CAWSEAGGLEQYF.

V gene TRBV6-1 combines with J gene TRBJ1-1; the D is unclear. CDR1 and CDR2 (germline): MNHNS, SASEGT. V was clipped by 8 bases and J by 6 bases, with 7 bases between them. The CDR3 is 10 residues long. This chain's CDR3 is CASGRAEAFF. CDR3 in DNA: TGTGCCAGCGGACGTGCTGAAGCTTTCTTT.

The V call is TRBV6-1, the J call TRBJ2-1; D is ambiguous. Per the germline V gene, CDR1 is MNHNS and CDR2 is SASEGT. Trimming shortened V by 0 bases and J by 10 bases, and 10 bases separated the two germline ends. The CDR3 covers 13 residues. The CDR3: CASSEAAGLEQFF. CDR3 bases: TGTGCCAGCAGTGAAGCCGCCGGGCTCGAGCAGTTCTTC.

The CDR3 spells CASSLGTGVGYGYTF. CDR3 in DNA: TGCGCCAGCAGCTTGGGGACAGGGGTTGGCTATGGCTACACCTTC. The rearrangement joins TRBV5-1 to TRBJ1-2, with TRBD1 matching over 9 bases. This CDR3 comprises 15 residues. V shed 0 bases and J 4 bases; nucleotides not matched to a gene: 4. CDR1 SGHRS and CDR2 YFSETQ come from the germline V gene.

V gene TRBV6-1 combines with J gene TRBJ2-5; 7 nucleotides align to TRBD2. Germline V gene sequence: CDR1 MNHNS, CDR2 SASEGT. This CDR3 comprises 13 residues. V was clipped by 5 bases and J by 5 bases; unmatched bases: 5. Written as DNA, the CDR3 is TGTGCCAGCAGTAGCGGGATTCGTGAGACCCAGTACTTC. It specifies CASSSGIRETQYF.

The genes are TRBV5-1 and TRBJ1-1; 7 positions match TRBD1. CDR1 and CDR2 (germline): SGHRS, YFSETQ. Germline trimming cut 0 bases from V and 4 bases from J; bases unmatched to any gene: 3. The CDR3 covers 14 residues. CDR3 sequence reads: CASSLDRDSTEAFF. CDR3 DNA sequence: TGCGCCAGCAGCTTGGACCGGGACAGCACTGAAGCTTTCTTT.

The chain combines TRBV28 with TRBJ2-6; D gene unclear. The CDR3 sequence is 13 residues long. Germline-derived CDR1 and CDR2 are MDHEN and SYDVKM. Deletions cut 6 bases from V and 1 base from J, with 4 bases between. As DNA, the CDR3 is TGTGCCAGCAGGGGGTCTGGGGCCAACGTCCTGACTTTC. Translated, it gives CASRGSGANVLTF.

CDR3 residues: CASSRTGSVAFF. In DNA, the CDR3 is TGTGCCAGCAGCCGGACAGGTTCCGTGGCTTTCTTT. J is TRBJ1-1 and V is TRBV7-9; 7 bases line up with TRBD1. Unmatched junction bases numbered 8, after V lost 5 bases and J lost 11 bases. This CDR3 has 12 amino acids. The germline CDR1 and CDR2 sequences are SEHNR and FQNEAQ (reference sequence).

Note on this clone: Additional DNA sequences in this sample encode the identical CDR3. The chain joins TRBV28 to TRBJ2-3; 14 nucleotides align to TRBD2. V lost 3 bases and J lost 6; bases outside the gene matches: 2. Per germline, CDR1 MDHEN and CDR2 SYDVKM. CDR3 length: 15 amino acids. For the CDR3, the DNA is TGTGCCAGCAGTTTTGGGACTAGCGGGGGCGATACGCAGTATTTT. It yields the protein CASSFGTSGGDTQYF.

CDR3 DNA sequence: TGTGCCAGCTGCGGGGTTAGCACAGATACGCAGTATTTT. Translation: CASCGVSTDTQYF. The chain recombines TRBV6-9 with TRBJ2-3; perhaps TRBD2 as D (6 bases). V lost 8 bases and J lost 0, with 9 bases in between. Germline-derived CDR1 and CDR2 are MNHGY and SVAAGI. The CDR3 runs to 13 residues.